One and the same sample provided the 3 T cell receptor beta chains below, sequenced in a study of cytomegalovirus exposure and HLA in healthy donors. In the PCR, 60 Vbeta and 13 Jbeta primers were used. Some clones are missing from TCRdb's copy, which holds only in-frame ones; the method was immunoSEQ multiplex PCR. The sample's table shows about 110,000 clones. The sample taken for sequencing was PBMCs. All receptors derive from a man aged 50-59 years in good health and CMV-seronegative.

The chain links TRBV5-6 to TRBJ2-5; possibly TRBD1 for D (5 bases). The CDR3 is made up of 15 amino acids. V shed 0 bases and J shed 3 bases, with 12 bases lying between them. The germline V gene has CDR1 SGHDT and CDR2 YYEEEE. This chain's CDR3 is CASSLEGAGEETQYF. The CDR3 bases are TGTGCCAGCAGCTTGGAAGGGGCTGGGGAAGAGACCCAGTACTTC.

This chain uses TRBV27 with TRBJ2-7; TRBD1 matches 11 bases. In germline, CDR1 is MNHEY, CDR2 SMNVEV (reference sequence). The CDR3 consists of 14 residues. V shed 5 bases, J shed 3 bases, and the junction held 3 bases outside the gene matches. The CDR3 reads CASSAGTGGYEQYF. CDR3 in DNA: TGTGCCAGCAGTGCTGGGACAGGGGGCTACGAGCAGTACTTC.

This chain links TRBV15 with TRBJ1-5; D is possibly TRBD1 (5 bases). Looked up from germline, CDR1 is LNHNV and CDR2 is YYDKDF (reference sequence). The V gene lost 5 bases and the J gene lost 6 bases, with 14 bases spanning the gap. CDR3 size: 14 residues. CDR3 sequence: CATSGGTSGQPQHF. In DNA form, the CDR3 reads TGTGCCACCAGCGGAGGGACTTCGGGTCAGCCCCAGCATTTT. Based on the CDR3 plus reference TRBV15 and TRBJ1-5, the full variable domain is DAMVIQNPRYQVTQFGKPVTLSCSQTLNHNVMYWYQQKSSQAPKLLFHYYDKDFNNEADTPDNFQSRRPNTSFCFLDIRSPGLGDTAMYLCATSGGTSGQPQHFGDGTRLSIL.